The clone carrying this TCR beta chain showed up many times. The antigen remains undetermined. The CDR3 is made up of 15 amino acids. Trimming cost V 6 bases and J 4 bases; bases outside gene matches: 6. Germline-derived CDR1 and CDR2 are DFQATT and SNEGSKA (reference sequence). The time point here: patch test 2, 6 weeks after DPC sensitization. Treatment: therapeutic diphenylcyclopropenone sensitization with weekly scalp DPC. These data belong to a study of human T cells and chemical hapten exposure. About the research overall: In the sensitization step, 2% DPC was placed on roughly 2 cm by roughly 2 cm of upper inner arm skin. The study's findings and limits: Expanded TCRs formed significantly more large CDR3 similarity clusters than controls.

In TCRdb, the RACE reads were re-called with MiXCR into one record per CDR3 protein. Among 75,000 to 90,000 distinct CDR3 sequences, more than 9% were seen once, and the ten largest hold 5%. The sample here was whole blood, taken in connection with sensitization to the hapten diphenylcyclopropenone (DPC). This clonotype was obtained from a woman aged 45-60 years with alopecia areata. Some clones in this sample may be carry-over from other donors' samples. The chain combines TRBV20-1 with TRBJ2-3, with TRBD2 identical over 14 bases. CDR3 in amino acids: CSAAGTSGSPDTQYF. CDR3 DNA: TGCAGTGCCGCCGGGACTAGCGGGAGCCCAGATACGCAGTATTTT.